Below, 32 T cell receptor beta chains from the same sample are listed, as sequenced in a study of T cell responses to AZD1222 COVID-19 vaccine (dated by TCRdb to the early 2020s). Libraries were prepared through the immunoSEQ multiplex PCR assay. TCRdb limited this immuneACCESS table to in-frame rearrangements with V and J called. A share of clones is missing; checked studies link under half to unresolved V genes, and the rest is unexplained. The sample profile shows 100,000 or so clones; approximately 81% of them were found once. The top ten constitute 15% to 20% of the sample. Reading the label with the study, this specimen's time point is: baseline before first vaccination. The input for sequencing was peripheral blood, taken on day 0 of AZD1222 vaccination. These receptors came from an adult in good health.

The CDR3 region has the DNA TGTGCCAGCAGTGTTACCGGGACAGGGGTTCATAGCAATCAGCCCCAGCATTTT. Protein product: CASSVTGTGVHSNQPQHF. The V call is TRBV2, the J call TRBJ1-5; 10 bases fit TRBD1. Germline V CDR1 and CDR2: SNHLY, FYNNEI. This CDR3 is built from 18 residues. V was pared by 4 bases and J by 0 bases, with 9 bases of the junction left unmatched.

The CDR3 DNA sequence: TGTGCCACCAGTGACGCCCCGACAGGGCGCCCAGAGACCCAGTACTTC. Protein sequence: CATSDAPTGRPETQYF. The chain employs TRBV24-1 and TRBJ2-5, with TRBD1 matching over 7 bases. Germline CDR1 is KGHDR and CDR2 is SFDVKD. The CDR3 is made up of 16 amino acids. Losses at the gene ends were 4 bases for V and 4 bases for J; bases not matched to a gene: 11.

The genes are TRBV6-2 or TRBV6-3 and TRBJ2-1; 12 bases are a match to TRBD2. Trimming took 5 bases from V and 2 from J; bases not matched to a gene: 13. This CDR3 comprises 19 residues. Per the germline V gene, CDR1 is MNHEY and CDR2 is SVGEGT. Here the CDR3 reads CASSRPTSGGPPTYNEQFF. The CDR3 coding sequence is TGTGCCAGCAGTCGCCCGACTAGCGGGGGCCCTCCCACCTACAATGAGCAGTTCTTC.

The chain joins TRBV9 to TRBJ2-2, with TRBD2 as a possible D gene (5 bases). Germline CDR1 SGDLS, CDR2 YYNGEE. Between the trimmed V and J ends, which lost 0 bases and 9 bases, there was a span of 12 bases. The CDR3 consists of 14 residues. DNA for the CDR3: TGTGCCAGCAGCGTAGAACTGGGAGACAGGGAGCTGTTTTTT. Its translation: CASSVELGDRELFF.

V gene TRBV28 combines with J gene TRBJ2-5, with D possibly being TRBD2 (7 bases). Trimming removed 4 bases from V and 4 bases from J, with 13 bases in between. Looked up from germline, CDR1 is MDHEN and CDR2 is SYDVKM. CDR3 length: 14 amino acids. In nucleotides, the CDR3 is TGTGCCAGCAGTTCGGGGGGCCTAGGAGAGACCCAGTACTTC. Protein product: CASSSGGLGETQYF.

The chain carries TRBV7-2 and TRBJ2-6; weak D call: TRBD1 (6 bases). The germline V gene has CDR1 SGHTA and CDR2 FQGNSA. This CDR3 has 16 residues. The V and J ends lost 4 bases and 0 bases respectively, with 10 bases between them. The CDR3 reads CASSWGPFSGANVLTF. CDR3 nucleotides: TGTGCCAGCAGCTGGGGGCCGTTCTCTGGGGCCAACGTCCTGACTTTC.

The chain is built from TRBV30 and TRBJ2-2; D perhaps matches TRBD2 (6 bases). This CDR3 region has 15 residues. Germline assignment: CDR1 GTSNPN and CDR2 SVGIG (reference sequence). V lost 2 bases and J lost 5, with 15 bases in between. The CDR3 DNA reads as TGTGCCTGGAGTTACGGAGGCGGGGCAACCGGGGAGCTGTTTTTT. Amino acid sequence: CAWSYGGGATGELFF. The complete variable domain, with remaining parts taken from reference TRBV30 and TRBJ2-2, reads SQTIHQWPATLVQPVGSPLSLECTVEGTSNPNLYWYRQAAGRGLQLLFYSVGIGQISSEVPQNLSASRPQDRQFILSSKKLLLSDSGFYLCAWSYGGGATGELFFGEGSRLTVL.

The V call is TRBV7-3, the J call TRBJ1-1; D unresolved. This CDR3 comprises 14 residues. Germline V gene sequence: CDR1 SGHTA, CDR2 FQGTGA. V was cut by 1 base and J by 3 bases, with 9 bases left in between. CDR3 nucleotide sequence: TGTGCCAGCAGCTTAATGGGAGGGCACACTGAAGCTTTCTTT. Translation: CASSLMGGHTEAFF.

The J gene is TRBJ1-5, the V gene TRBV19; D gene ambiguous. The CDR3 has 15 amino acids. V dropped 0 bases and J dropped 0 bases, with 6 bases sitting between them. The germline CDR1 and CDR2 sequences are LNHDA and SQIVND (reference sequence). The CDR3: CASSIDANSNQPQHF. CDR3 bases: TGTGCCAGTAGTATAGACGCAAATAGCAATCAGCCCCAGCATTTT.

This chain links TRBV9 with TRBJ1-2; D possibly corresponds to TRBD1 (6 bases). CDR3 length: 16 amino acids. V lost 0 bases and J lost 8, with 20 bases in between. The V gene's germline CDR1 is SGDLS and CDR2 YYNGEE. This CDR3 is CASSVGAGAAPMGYTF. The CDR3 nucleotides are TGTGCCAGCAGCGTAGGGGCGGGGGCCGCCCCAATGGGCTACACCTTC.

The V and J genes are TRBV20-1 and TRBJ2-5; D is ambiguous. CDR3 length: 11 residues. Trimming stripped 8 bases from V and 1 base from J, with 8 bases between. The germline CDR1 and CDR2 sequences are DFQATT and SNEGSKA (reference sequence). CDR3 protein: CSPRTQETQYF. The CDR3 DNA follows: TGCAGTCCGAGGACCCAAGAGACCCAGTACTTC.

The chain couples TRBV2 to TRBJ1-4, with TRBD1 matching 8 bases. The length of the CDR3 is 15 residues. The V gene end was trimmed by 4 bases and the J gene end by 7 bases; junction bases not matched to a gene: 8. Germline assignment: CDR1 SNHLY and CDR2 FYNNEI. CDR3 in amino acids: CASSVRQGTGEKLFF. The CDR3 coding sequence is TGTGCCAGCAGTGTAAGACAGGGGACGGGTGAAAAACTGTTTTTT. Full variable domain (outside the CDR3, taken from reference TRBV2 and TRBJ1-4): EPEVTQTPSHQVTQMGQEVILRCVPISNHLYFYWYRQILGQKVEFLVSFYNNEISEKSEIFDDQFSVERPDGSNFTLKIRSTKLEDSAMYFCASSVRQGTGEKLFFGSGTQLSVL.

The chain recombines TRBV18 with TRBJ1-5; the D gene is possibly TRBD1 (6 bases). The CDR3 runs to 15 residues. Germline V gives CDR1 KGHSH, CDR2 LQKENI. V was clipped by 2 bases and J by 3 bases, with 11 bases between them. CDR3 amino acids: CASSPVTGVNQPQHF. The CDR3 region has the DNA TGTGCCAGCTCACCAGTGACAGGAGTCAATCAGCCCCAGCATTTT. Complete variable domain (other parts from reference TRBV18 and TRBJ1-5): NAGVMQNPRHLVRRRGQEARLRCSPMKGHSHVYWYRQLPEEGLKFMVYLQKENIIDESGMPKERFSAEFPKEGPSILRIQQVVRGDSAAYFCASSPVTGVNQPQHFGDGTRLSIL.

The rearrangement uses TRBV23-1 and TRBJ1-3, with D hard to call. TRBV23-1 is classed as an ORF, of uncertain function. The CDR3 is made up of 18 amino acids. V was trimmed by 0 bases and J by 0 bases, leaving 15 bases between them. The CDR3 here is CASSQSGDNQSSGNTIYF. As DNA, the CDR3 is TGCGCCAGCAGTCAATCCGGAGACAACCAGAGCTCTGGAAACACCATATATTTT.

The table lists this clone with a count of one. This chain connects TRBV30 to TRBJ1-5; possible D gene TRBD1, 5 bases. Germline CDR1 is GTSNPN and CDR2 is SVGIG (reference sequence). This CDR3 region has 14 residues. V was cut by 3 bases and J by 8 bases, with 17 bases left in between. The CDR3 region has the DNA TGTGCCTGGAGCCGGGGGGAGGGAGGGGAGCCCCAGCATTTT. It specifies CAWSRGEGGEPQHF.

The chain employs TRBV18 and TRBJ2-5; the match to TRBD1 covers 8 bases. This CDR3 comprises 20 residues. Germline V gives CDR1 KGHSH, CDR2 LQKENI. V gave up 5 bases and J gave up 1 base; unmatched junction bases: 21. The CDR3 bases are TGTGCCAGCTCAGCACGGGAACGGTTTGGTGCAGGGGGCTTCCAAGAGACCCAGTACTTC. As protein: CASSARERFGAGGFQETQYF.

The gene calls are TRBV10-3 and TRBJ1-5, with D uncertain. The CDR3 has 11 residues. The germline gives CDR1 ENHRY, CDR2 SYGVKD. V lost 9 bases and J lost 4, with 7 bases in between. The DNA for the CDR3 is TGTGCCATTGCCACGAATCAGCCCCAGCATTTT. Protein product: CAIATNQPQHF.

The chain links TRBV18 to TRBJ1-1; unclear D gene. Between the trimmed V and J ends, which lost 6 bases and 3 bases, there was a span of 11 bases. CDR1 KGHSH and CDR2 LQKENI come from the germline V gene. CDR3 length: 13 amino acids. CDR3 sequence reads: CASSWNRDTEAFF. As DNA, the CDR3 is TGTGCCAGCTCGTGGAACCGTGACACTGAAGCTTTCTTT. Full variable domain (rest looked up from reference TRBV18 and TRBJ1-1): NAGVMQNPRHLVRRRGQEARLRCSPMKGHSHVYWYRQLPEEGLKFMVYLQKENIIDESGMPKERFSAEFPKEGPSILRIQQVVRGDSAAYFCASSWNRDTEAFFGQGTRLTVV.

The chain couples TRBV18 to TRBJ1-6; a possible D gene is TRBD1 (6 bases). Trimming pared 6 bases from V and 10 bases from J, leaving 19 bases between. The CDR3 is made up of 15 amino acids. Germline V lookup: CDR1 KGHSH, CDR2 LQKENI. The CDR3 region is CASSEDGGRWSPLHF. The CDR3, as DNA: TGTGCCAGCTCCGAAGATGGGGGGCGTTGGTCACCCCTCCACTTT. Variable domain in full (rest from reference TRBV18 and TRBJ1-6): NAGVMQNPRHLVRRRGQEARLRCSPMKGHSHVYWYRQLPEEGLKFMVYLQKENIIDESGMPKERFSAEFPKEGPSILRIQQVVRGDSAAYFCASSEDGGRWSPLHFGNGTRLTVT.

The V call is TRBV10-3, the J call TRBJ1-2, with 8 bases aligning to TRBD1. Germline V CDR1 and CDR2: ENHRY, SYGVKD. V shed 6 bases, J shed 7 bases, and the junction held 7 bases outside the gene matches. The CDR3 covers 13 residues. CDR3 coding DNA: TGTGCCATCAGAACAGGGGGTACGGGTGGCTACACCTTC. Translating it yields CAIRTGGTGGYTF.

This clone was picked up one time. V and J are TRBV6-5 and TRBJ1-5, with TRBD1 matching over 9 bases. The CDR3 sequence is 16 residues long. Germline values: CDR1 MNHEY, CDR2 SVGAGI. V shed 4 bases and J 2 bases; nucleotides not matched to a gene: 6. The CDR3 loop reads CASSSGQGFGNQPQHF. For the CDR3, the DNA is TGTGCCAGCAGTTCGGGACAGGGTTTTGGCAATCAGCCCCAGCATTTT.

By sample share, this clone is medium-sized. The rearrangement links TRBV28 to TRBJ1-1; 7 nucleotides align to TRBD1. Germline CDR1 is MDHEN and CDR2 is SYDVKM. The CDR3 length is 17 residues. The junction had 14 bases not matched to a gene; V was cut back by 7 bases and J by 0 bases. CDR3 sequence (DNA): TGTGCCAGCACCCGCCGAGACAGGGTATCCCTGAACACTGAAGCTTTCTTT. Protein sequence: CASTRRDRVSLNTEAFF. The full variable domain, with the rest looked up from reference TRBV28 and TRBJ1-1, is DVKVTQSSRYLVKRTGEKVFLECVQDMDHENMFWYRQDPGLGLRLIYFSYDVKMKEKGDIPEGYSVSREKKERFSLILESASTNQTSMYLCASTRRDRVSLNTEAFFGQGTRLTVV.

V usage is TRBV18 and J usage is TRBJ1-5; D not certain. Trimming removed 2 bases at V and 3 bases at J, with 5 bases between. Looked up from germline, CDR1 is KGHSH and CDR2 is LQKENI. This CDR3 has 13 residues. The CDR3 here is CASSPADNQPQHF. The CDR3 DNA is TGTGCCAGCTCACCAGCGGACAATCAGCCCCAGCATTTT.

The chain carries TRBV9 and TRBJ2-7; 9 positions agree with TRBD1. The germline gives CDR1 SGDLS, CDR2 YYNGEE. The CDR3 totals 16 residues. V gave up 4 bases and J gave up 5 bases; unmatched junction bases: 13. CDR3: CASSKVGDRVINEQYF. The DNA of the CDR3 is TGTGCCAGCAGCAAGGTTGGGGACAGGGTTATCAACGAGCAGTACTTC.

The chain carries TRBV18 and TRBJ2-5, with D possibly matching TRBD2 (6 bases). The CDR3 is 17 amino acids. Per the germline V gene, CDR1 is KGHSH and CDR2 is LQKENI. The V gene lost 3 bases and the J gene lost 4 bases, with 21 bases spanning the gap. The CDR3 region is CASSPTSYSTSGETQYF. In DNA, the CDR3 is TGTGCCAGCTCACCGACCTCTTATTCGACTAGTGGAGAGACCCAGTACTTC. Complete variable domain (other parts from reference TRBV18 and TRBJ2-5): NAGVMQNPRHLVRRRGQEARLRCSPMKGHSHVYWYRQLPEEGLKFMVYLQKENIIDESGMPKERFSAEFPKEGPSILRIQQVVRGDSAAYFCASSPTSYSTSGETQYFGPGTRLLVL.

This clone was found a few times. The rearrangement uses TRBV2 and TRBJ1-2, with a possible D match to TRBD1 (6 bases). CDR1 is SNHLY, CDR2 FYNNEI, per germline. The CDR3 contains 14 residues. The V and J ends lost 7 bases and 5 bases respectively, with 17 bases between them. CDR3 loop: CASNVLIGGYGYTF. The CDR3 coding sequence is TGTGCCAGCAACGTCCTAATAGGGGGTTATGGCTACACCTTC.

The chain has TRBV7-2 and TRBJ2-1; D is unresolved. Germline CDR1 and CDR2: SGHTA and FQGNSA. Trimming removed 7 bases from V and 10 bases from J, with 17 bases in between. The CDR3 runs 13 residues. CDR3 residues: CASTQTRVREQFF. In DNA, the CDR3 is TGTGCCAGCACCCAGACTCGGGTCCGGGAGCAGTTCTTC. The full variable domain, its missing parts supplied by reference TRBV7-2 and TRBJ2-1, is GAGVSQSPSNKVTEKGKDVELRCDPISGHTALYWYRQSLGQGLEFLIYFQGNSAPDKSGLPSDRFSAERTGGSVSTLTIQRTQQEDSAVYLCASTQTRVREQFFGPGTRLTVL.

The sample holds one count of this clone. The chain carries TRBV10-3 and TRBJ1-1; no reliable D call. CDR1 and CDR2 from the germline V gene are ENHRY and SYGVKD. The CDR3 is made up of 12 amino acids. V dropped 7 bases and J dropped 6 bases, with 12 bases sitting between them. The CDR3 reads CAINQGEAEAFF. CDR3 sequence (DNA): TGTGCCATCAACCAAGGTGAGGCTGAAGCTTTCTTT.

This clone was counted a few times. The chain employs TRBV7-2 and TRBJ1-3; D gene unclear. Between the trimmed V and J ends, which lost 5 bases and 0 bases, there was a span of 14 bases. Germline loops: CDR1 SGHTA, CDR2 FQGNSA. The CDR3 is 16 amino acids. Here the CDR3 reads CASSLGSLLSGNTIYF. The CDR3 DNA follows: TGTGCCAGCAGCCTAGGGTCTTTACTCTCTGGAAACACCATATATTTT.

CDR3 bases: TGTGCCAGCAGCTTAAACGCAGGGATCCAGGGAAACACCATATATTTT. As protein: CASSLNAGIQGNTIYF. V is TRBV7-3 and J is TRBJ1-3, with D tentatively TRBD1 (5 bases). CDR3 size: 16 residues. CDR1 is SGHTA and CDR2 is FQGTGA in the germline V gene. The V and J ends lost 1 base and 4 bases respectively, with 14 bases between them.

The genes are TRBV5-1 and TRBJ1-2; 7 positions agree with TRBD1. CDR3 length: 14 amino acids. V shed 7 bases and J 4 bases; nucleotides not matched to a gene: 10. Germline-derived CDR1 and CDR2 are SGHRS and YFSETQ. CDR3 protein: CASGPSTGLYGYTF. The CDR3 DNA reads TGCGCCAGCGGACCATCGACAGGGCTCTATGGCTACACCTTC. Complete variable domain (other parts from reference TRBV5-1 and TRBJ1-2): KAGVTQTPRYLIKTRGQQVTLSCSPISGHRSVSWYQQTPGQGLQFLFEYFSETQRNKGNFPGRFSGRQFSNSRSEMNVSTLELGDSALYLCASGPSTGLYGYTFGSGTRLTVV.

This chain connects TRBV19 to TRBJ1-5; TRBD1 might be the D (5 bases). Trimming cost V 2 bases and J 2 bases, with 10 bases left between them. Germline values: CDR1 LNHDA, CDR2 SQIVND (reference sequence). The CDR3 has 15 amino acids. CDR3 in amino acids: CASSIRPRGNQPQHF. The CDR3 DNA reads TGTGCCAGTAGTATACGGCCCAGGGGCAATCAGCCCCAGCATTTT. Full variable domain (rest looked up from reference TRBV19 and TRBJ1-5): DGGITQSPKYLFRKEGQNVTLSCEQNLNHDAMYWYRQDPGQGLRLIYYSQIVNDFQKGDIAEGYSVSREKKESFPLTVTSAQKNPTAFYLCASSIRPRGNQPQHFGDGTRLSIL.